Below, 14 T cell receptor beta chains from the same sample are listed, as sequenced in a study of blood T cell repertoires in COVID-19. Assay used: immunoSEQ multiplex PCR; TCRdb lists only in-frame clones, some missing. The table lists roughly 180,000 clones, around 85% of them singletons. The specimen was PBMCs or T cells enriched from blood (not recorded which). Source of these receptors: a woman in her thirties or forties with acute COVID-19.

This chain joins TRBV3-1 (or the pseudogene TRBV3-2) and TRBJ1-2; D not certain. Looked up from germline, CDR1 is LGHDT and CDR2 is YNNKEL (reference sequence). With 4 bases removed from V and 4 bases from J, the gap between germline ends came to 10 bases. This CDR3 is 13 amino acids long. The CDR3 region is CASSPTQIYGYTF. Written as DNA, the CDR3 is TGTGCCAGCAGCCCGACACAAATCTATGGCTACACCTTC.

DNA for the CDR3: TGCGCCAGCAGCCGGGAGGGGTTCCCCTACGAGCAGTACTTC. This gives the protein CASSREGFPYEQYF. This chain links TRBV4-1 with TRBJ2-7, with TRBD2 matching 7 bases. This CDR3 is 14 amino acids long. V was pared by 4 bases and J by 2 bases, with 5 bases of the junction left unmatched. Per the germline V gene, CDR1 is MGHRA and CDR2 is YSYEKL.

The CDR3 sequence is CASSWDRAQGYTF. The CDR3 DNA follows: TGTGCCAGCAGCTGGGACAGGGCACAGGGCTACACCTTC. The J gene is TRBJ1-2, the V gene TRBV5-6; 9 bases align to TRBD1. There are 13 residues in the CDR3. The ends lost 3 bases at V and 8 bases at J; junction bases unmatched: 5. From germline, CDR1 is SGHDT and CDR2 YYEEEE.

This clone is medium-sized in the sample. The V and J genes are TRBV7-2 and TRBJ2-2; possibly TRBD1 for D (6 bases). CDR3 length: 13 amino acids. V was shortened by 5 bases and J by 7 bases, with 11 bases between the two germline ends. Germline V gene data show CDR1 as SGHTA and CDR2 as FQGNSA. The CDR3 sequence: CASSATGFGELFF. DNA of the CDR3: TGTGCCAGCAGCGCAACAGGGTTCGGGGAGCTGTTTTTT.

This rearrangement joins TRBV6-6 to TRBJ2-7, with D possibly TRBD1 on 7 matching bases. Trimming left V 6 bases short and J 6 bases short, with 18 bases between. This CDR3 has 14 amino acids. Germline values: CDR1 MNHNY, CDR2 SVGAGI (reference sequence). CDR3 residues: CASSLPAGGGEQYF. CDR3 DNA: TGTGCCAGCAGCCTCCCCGCAGGGGGAGGCGAGCAGTACTTC.

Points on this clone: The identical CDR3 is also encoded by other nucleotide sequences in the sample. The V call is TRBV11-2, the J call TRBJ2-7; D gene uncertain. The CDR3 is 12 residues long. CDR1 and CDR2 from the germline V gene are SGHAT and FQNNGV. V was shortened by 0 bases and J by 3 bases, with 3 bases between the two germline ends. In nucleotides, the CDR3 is TGTGCCAGCAGCTTAGATCGCTACGAGCAGTACTTC. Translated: CASSLDRYEQYF.

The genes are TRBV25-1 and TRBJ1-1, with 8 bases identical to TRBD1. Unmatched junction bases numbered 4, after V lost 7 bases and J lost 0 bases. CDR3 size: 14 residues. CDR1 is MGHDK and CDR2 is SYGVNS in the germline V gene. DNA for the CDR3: TGTGCCAGCAACGGACAGGGTGTGAACACTGAAGCTTTCTTT. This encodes CASNGQGVNTEAFF.

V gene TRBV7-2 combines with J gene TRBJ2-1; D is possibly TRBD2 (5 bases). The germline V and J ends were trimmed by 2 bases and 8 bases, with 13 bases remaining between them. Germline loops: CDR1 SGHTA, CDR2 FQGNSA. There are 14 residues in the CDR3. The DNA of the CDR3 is TGTGCCAGCAGCTTAATTCCTAGCAGCGATGAGCAGTTCTTC. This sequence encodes CASSLIPSSDEQFF.

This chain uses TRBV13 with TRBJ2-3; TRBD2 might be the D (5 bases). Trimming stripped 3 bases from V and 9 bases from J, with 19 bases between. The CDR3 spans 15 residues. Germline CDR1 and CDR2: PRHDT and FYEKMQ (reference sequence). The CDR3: CASSFRPAGPSTQYF. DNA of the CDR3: TGTGCCAGCAGCTTCCGTCCGGCGGGCCCAAGCACGCAGTATTTT.

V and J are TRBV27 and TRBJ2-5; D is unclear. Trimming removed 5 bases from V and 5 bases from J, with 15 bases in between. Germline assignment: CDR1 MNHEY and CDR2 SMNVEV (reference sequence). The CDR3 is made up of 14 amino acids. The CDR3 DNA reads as TGTGCCAGCAGTCCTTCCCAGATCGTGGAGACCCAGTACTTC. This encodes CASSPSQIVETQYF.

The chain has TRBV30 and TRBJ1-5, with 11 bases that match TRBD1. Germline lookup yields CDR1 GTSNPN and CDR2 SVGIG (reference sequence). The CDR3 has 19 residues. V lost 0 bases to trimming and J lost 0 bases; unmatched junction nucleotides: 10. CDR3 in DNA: TGTGCCTGGAGTGTACAGGACAGGGGGCACTTTTATAGCAATCAGCCCCAGCATTTT. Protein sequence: CAWSVQDRGHFYSNQPQHF.

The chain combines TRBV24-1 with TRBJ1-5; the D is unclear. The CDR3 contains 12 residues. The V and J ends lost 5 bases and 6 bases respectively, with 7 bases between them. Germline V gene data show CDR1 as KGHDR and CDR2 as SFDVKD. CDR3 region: CATSAGGQPQHF. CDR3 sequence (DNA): TGTGCCACCAGTGCAGGAGGTCAGCCCCAGCATTTT.

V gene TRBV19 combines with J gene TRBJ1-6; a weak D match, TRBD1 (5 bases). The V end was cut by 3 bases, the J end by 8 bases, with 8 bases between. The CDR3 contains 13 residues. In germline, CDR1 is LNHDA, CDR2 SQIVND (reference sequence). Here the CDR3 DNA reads TGTGCCAGTAGTATCGTGACAGATTCACCCCTCCACTTT. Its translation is CASSIVTDSPLHF.

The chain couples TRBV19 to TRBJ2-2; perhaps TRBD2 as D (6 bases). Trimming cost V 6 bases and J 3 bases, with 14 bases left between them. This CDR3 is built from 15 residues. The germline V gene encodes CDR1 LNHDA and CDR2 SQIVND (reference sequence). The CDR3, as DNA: TGTGCCAGTAGCGCCGGGACTCGTTACACCGGGGAGCTGTTTTTT. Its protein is CASSAGTRYTGELFF.